The 5 T cell receptor beta chains reported below all come from one sample, sequenced in a study of T-cell reconstitution after alpha-beta-depleted transplantation in children. The TCRbeta library was prepared with unique molecular identifiers. MiXCR, applied by TCRdb to the PCR reads, yields one record per CDR3 protein. The sample records nearly 550,000 distinct CDR3 sequences, about 17% being singletons. This sample comprised PBMCs from the stem cell graft donor, obtained from the stem cell graft. Source of these receptors: a human donor who donated a stem cell graft to a child with acute lymphoblastic leukemia.

This clonotype was detected a few times. The chain uses TRBV7-9 and TRBJ1-1; D remains ambiguous. Germline CDR1 and CDR2: SEHNR and FQNEAQ (reference sequence). The CDR3 totals 14 residues. Trimming pared 4 bases from V and 0 bases from J, leaving 9 bases between. The CDR3 DNA follows: TGTGCCAGCAGCTCGACACAGATGAACACTGAAGCTTTCTTT. Its protein product is CASSSTQMNTEAFF. Filled out from reference TRBV7-9 and TRBJ1-1, the complete variable domain reads DTGVSQNPRHKITKRGQNVTFRCDPISEHNRLYWYRQTLGQGPEFLTYFQNEAQLEKSRLLSDRFSAERPKGSFSTLEIQRTEQGDSAMYLCASSSTQMNTEAFFGQGTRLTVV.

This rearrangement joins TRBV9 to TRBJ2-1; D is possibly TRBD2 (5 bases). Trimming pared 4 bases from V and 3 bases from J, leaving 17 bases between. CDR1 is SGDLS and CDR2 is YYNGEE in the germline V gene. The CDR3 contains 16 residues. The CDR3 DNA sequence: TGTGCCAGCAGCACCCGGGATCGGGCTGTCTACAATGAGCAGTTCTTC. It specifies CASSTRDRAVYNEQFF.

V usage is TRBV20-1 and J usage is TRBJ1-2; D ambiguous. CDR1 and CDR2 (germline): DFQATT, SNEGSKA (reference sequence). The CDR3 is 15 residues long. Trimming left V 0 bases short and J 1 base short, with 12 bases between. This chain's CDR3 is CSARDHQSLNYGYTF. In DNA, the CDR3 is TGCAGTGCTAGAGATCATCAGAGCCTTAACTATGGCTACACCTTC.

The chain carries TRBV5-1 and TRBJ1-1, with D unclear. The CDR3 extends over 13 amino acids. V was clipped by 1 base and J by 5 bases, with 9 bases between them. The V gene's germline CDR1 is SGHRS and CDR2 YFSETQ. The CDR3 bases are TGCGCCAGCAGCTTGTTACCAGAGACTGAAGCTTTCTTT. This translates into CASSLLPETEAFF.

The chain employs TRBV12-3 or TRBV12-4 and TRBJ1-3; no definite D call. V was cut by 1 base and J by 2 bases, with 6 bases left in between. The CDR3 is 14 residues long. The DNA for the CDR3 is TGTGCCAGCAGTTTAGGAGGGCCTGGAAACACCATATATTTT. Translated: CASSLGGPGNTIYF.